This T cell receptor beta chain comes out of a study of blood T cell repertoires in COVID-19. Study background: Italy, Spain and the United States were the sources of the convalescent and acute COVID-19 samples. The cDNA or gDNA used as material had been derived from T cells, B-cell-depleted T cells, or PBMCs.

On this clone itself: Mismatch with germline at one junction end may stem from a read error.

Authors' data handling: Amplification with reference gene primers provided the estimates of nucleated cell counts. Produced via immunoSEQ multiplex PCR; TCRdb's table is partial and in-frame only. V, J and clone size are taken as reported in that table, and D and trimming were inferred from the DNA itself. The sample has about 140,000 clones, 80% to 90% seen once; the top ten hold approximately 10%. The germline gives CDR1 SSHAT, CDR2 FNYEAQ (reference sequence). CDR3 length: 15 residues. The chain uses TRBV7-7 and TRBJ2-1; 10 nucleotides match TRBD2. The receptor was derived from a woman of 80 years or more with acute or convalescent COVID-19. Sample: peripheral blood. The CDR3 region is CASSPRTSGYNEQFF. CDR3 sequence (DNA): TGTGCTAGCAGCCCCCGGACTAGCGGCTACAATGAGCAGTTCTTC.